In this sample, the clone carrying this T cell receptor beta chain turned up a few times. Combining iRepertoire HTBI primers with Arm-PCR of CDR3 regions, the authors built TCR beta libraries. MiXCR, applied by TCRdb to the multiplex PCR reads, yields one record per CDR3 protein. The sample consists of 650,000 to 700,000 distinct CDR3 sequences, around 30% of them appearing once. Noted time point: persistent/refractory GD, antithyroid drugs over 5 years with positive TRAb. Following extraction of RNA from PBMCs, that RNA was used to make the TCR library. These data belong to a study of regulatory T cells in long-lasting Graves disease. This CDR3 contains 17 residues. Looked up from germline, CDR1 is SEHNR and CDR2 is FQNEAQ (reference sequence). With 0 bases removed from V and 9 bases from J, the gap between germline ends came to 18 bases.

The sequenced sample was peripheral blood mononuclear cells (PBMCs), obtained when the disease was refractory, from a patient treated with antithyroid drugs. The TCR originated in a female donor with Graves disease. This chain connects TRBV7-9 to TRBJ1-6; maybe TRBD1 (6 bases). Here the CDR3 reads CASSLAMDSLRISPLHF. The DNA for the CDR3 is TGTGCCAGCAGCTTAGCTATGGACAGTCTGCGGATTTCACCCCTCCACTTT.